Listed below are T cell receptor beta chains from one sample, sequenced in a study of control samples from healthy donors and cancer patients. This table comes from immunoSEQ multiplex PCR, and its TCRdb copy is limited to in-frame clones, with some not included. The table shows over 100,000 clones, with about 87% occurring only once. The sequenced sample consisted of blood. The receptors stem from a man in his forties or fifties in good health. Each CDR3 is given with its conserved first and last residue. The D gene is left open where the match is weak. Size is omitted from some rows. Given values are once, few, many or a class for expanded clones.

d_call,clone_size,v_call,j_call,cdr3_aa,cdr3_nt
-,few,TRBV2,TRBJ1-2,CASSEALPQVNYGYTF,TGTGCCAGCAGTGAAGCGCTTCCCCAGGTGAACTATGGCTACACCTTC
TRBD1,few,TRBV28,TRBJ1-1,CASGIGTVNTEAFF,TGTGCCAGCGGAATCGGGACAGTGAACACTGAAGCTTTCTTT
-,-,TRBV10-3,TRBJ1-1,CAISDGGVEAFF,TGTGCCATCAGTGACGGTGGGGTTGAAGCTTTCTTT
TRBD1,medium-sized,TRBV11-3,TRBJ1-2,CASSSQGAYGYTF,TGTGCCAGCAGCTCCCAGGGGGCCTATGGCTACACCTTC
-,-,TRBV4-2,TRBJ1-2,CASSQDPASGYTF,TGTGCCAGCAGCCAAGATCCTGCCAGCGGCTACACCTTC
TRBD1,-,TRBV18,TRBJ1-5,CASSPGTGGNNQPQHF,TGTGCCAGCTCACCTGGGACAGGGGGGAACAATCAGCCCCAGCATTTT
-,-,TRBV19,TRBJ1-1,CASSIWGLPFF,TGTGCCAGTAGTATCTGGGGTCTACCTTTCTTT
-,-,TRBV5-4,TRBJ1-1,CATHDENQGLNTEAFF,TGTGCCACCCATGACGAAAATCAGGGGCTGAACACTGAAGCTTTCTTT
-,-,TRBV10-3,TRBJ1-1,CAIRRDLNTEAFF,TGTGCCATCAGAAGGGACTTAAACACTGAAGCTTTCTTT
TRBD2,-,TRBV6-2/TRBV6-3,TRBJ2-7,CASSPAGAGGPVEQYF,TGTGCCAGCAGCCCCGCCGGAGCGGGGGGGCCGGTCGAGCAGTACTTC
-,-,TRBV4-1,TRBJ2-7,CASSQGEYDEQYF,TGCGCCAGCAGCCAAGGAGAGTACGACGAGCAGTACTTC
-,-,TRBV7-9,TRBJ2-5,CASSLAGGPPASEETQYF,TGTGCCAGCAGCTTAGCGGGGGGGCCTCCTGCATCCGAAGAGACCCAGTACTTC
TRBD1,-,TRBV19,TRBJ2-7,CASTPQGAYEQYF,TGTGCCAGTACTCCACAGGGGGCCTACGAGCAGTACTTC
TRBD1,medium-sized,TRBV19,TRBJ1-5,CASSARDRGIGQPQHF,TGTGCCAGTAGTGCCCGGGACAGGGGTATCGGTCAGCCCCAGCATTTT
TRBD1,-,TRBV11-3,TRBJ2-7,CASSLEKTGGSYEQYF,TGTGCCAGCAGCTTAGAAAAGACAGGGGGCTCCTACGAGCAGTACTTC
-,few,TRBV29-1,TRBJ1-2,CSVPKGLYGYTF,TGCAGCGTTCCGAAGGGCCTCTATGGCTACACCTTC
-,-,TRBV3-1/TRBV3-2,TRBJ1-3,CASSQDLSLGSGNTIYF,TGTGCCAGCAGCCAAGATCTTAGTTTGGGCTCCGGAAACACCATATATTTT
-,-,TRBV19,TRBJ1-5,CASSRDRDNQPQHF,TGTGCCAGTAGTCGCGACAGAGACAATCAGCCCCAGCATTTT
TRBD2,-,TRBV25-1,TRBJ2-1,CASSPGGSGGYNEQFF,TGTGCCAGCAGTCCCGGCGGTAGCGGGGGATACAATGAGCAGTTCTTC
-,-,TRBV6-1,TRBJ1-2,CASSEARYRDGYTF,TGTGCCAGCAGTGAAGCGCGGTATCGGGATGGCTACACCTTC